These T cell receptor beta chains were read from a single sample in a study of T cell repertoires in ileal Crohn's disease. TCRdb's copy holds only in-frame clones and misses some; the assay was immunoSEQ multiplex PCR. The table records some 12,000 clones, about 80% of them present only once. Material for sequencing was ileal tissue. These receptor sequences come from an adult with Crohn's disease. Both conserved end residues are part of each CDR3. The D gene is left open where the match is weak. Clone sizes are given selectively: once, few, many, or a class where the clone is expanded.

TRBJ2-5 | TRBV9 | . | TRBD2 | TGTGCCAGCAGCGTAGCCCCGACTAGCGGGTCCCAAGAGACCCAGTACTTC | CASSVAPTSGSQETQYF
TRBJ2-7 | TRBV10-3 | once | TRBD1 | TGTGCCATCCAATCAAGGACAGGTTCCTACGAGCAGTACTTC | CAIQSRTGSYEQYF
TRBJ2-7 | TRBV29-1 | once | . | TGCAGCGTTGAAGAGGGGACAACATCCTACGAGCAGTACTTC | CSVEEGTTSYEQYF
TRBJ2-7 | TRBV19 | . | TRBD1 | TGTGCCAGTAGTCCCCGGGACAGGGGGTTATACGAGCAGTACTTC | CASSPRDRGLYEQYF
TRBJ2-3 | TRBV10-3 | . | . | TGTGCCATCAGTGTTACGGGGAGTGAAACCACAGATACGCAGTATTTT | CAISVTGSETTDTQYF
TRBJ2-7 | TRBV9 | . | . | TGTGCCAGCAGCGCCTTCCCCCGGGGTGAGCAGTACTTC | CASSAFPRGEQYF
TRBJ1-2 | TRBV7-9 | . | . | TGTGCCAGCAGCCCGGGGGACTCAGGGAAATTCGGCTACACCTTC | CASSPGDSGKFGYTF
TRBJ2-3 | TRBV29-1 | . | . | TGCAGCGTTGAAGATGAAGGGGCCCGGATGTCAGATACGCAGTATTTT | CSVEDEGARMSDTQYF
TRBJ1-6 | TRBV6-6 | few | . | TGTGCCAGCAGTTATCCCGCGGCTAATTCACCCCTCCACTTT | CASSYPAANSPLHF
TRBJ1-5 | TRBV19 | medium-sized | . | TGTGCCAGTAGTGGGACTGGTGGCAATCAGCCCCAGCATTTT | CASSGTGGNQPQHF
TRBJ1-1 | TRBV6-5 | . | TRBD1 | TGTGCCAGCAGTTACGGACAGGGATCCACTGAAGCTTTCTTT | CASSYGQGSTEAFF
TRBJ1-2 | TRBV4-3 | . | TRBD1 | TGCGCCAGCAGCCAAGTTGGAGGAACAGGGGCTTTGAGCTACACCTTC | CASSQVGGTGALSYTF
TRBJ2-4 | TRBV7-9 | few | TRBD1 | TGTGCCAGCAGCTCACGGACAGGAGTGAACATTCAGTACTTC | CASSSRTGVNIQYF
TRBJ2-7 | TRBV5-6 | . | . | TGTGCCAGCAGCTTTTGGCAGGCCCGCTACGAGCAGTACTTC | CASSFWQARYEQYF
TRBJ1-4 | TRBV12-5 | . | . | TGTGCTAGTGGTTTTTCGGCGTTCGGGGAAAAACTGTTTTTT | CASGFSAFGEKLFF
TRBJ1-1 | TRBV2 | . | TRBD1 | TGTGCCAGCAGTGAAGGGACAGGGATTAACACTGAAGCTTTCTTT | CASSEGTGINTEAFF
TRBJ2-5 | TRBV5-4 | . | . | TGTGCCAGCAGCTTTAAAACCCATGGAGCGTTTATGGAGACCCAGTACTTC | CASSFKTHGAFMETQYF
TRBJ2-2 | TRBV19 | few | . | TGTGCCAGTACCAGACCGGGGGACACCGGGGAGCTGTTTTTT | CASTRPGDTGELFF
TRBJ1-4 | TRBV7-9 | medium-sized | . | TGTGCCAGCAGCCCCTTTTCTGCAACTAATGAAAAACTGTTTTTT | CASSPFSATNEKLFF
TRBJ2-7 | TRBV6-5 | . | TRBD1 | TGTGCCAGCAGCCCCGGGACAGGGATCTACGAGCAGTACTTC | CASSPGTGIYEQYF
TRBJ2-1 | TRBV21-1 | . | . | TGTGCCAGCAGCAGAGTCCCACTGACAGGGAACAATGAGCAGTTCTTC | CASSRVPLTGNNEQFF
TRBJ2-3 | TRBV18 | few | TRBD2 | TGTGCCAGCTCACCGCCGGGGGGGGATACGCAGTATTTT | CASSPPGGDTQYF
TRBJ2-1 | TRBV7-9 | . | TRBD2 | TGTGCCAGCAGCTTAACTAGCGGGGGACAAGAGCAGTTCTTC | CASSLTSGGQEQFF
TRBJ1-2 | TRBV6-6 | few | TRBD1 | TGTGCCAGCAGCAGGGACAGGGGGCTGCATGGCTACACCTTC | CASSRDRGLHGYTF
TRBJ2-2 | TRBV30 | few | TRBD1 | TGTGCCTGGAGTGCTTGGACAGGGGGGACCGGGGAGCTGTTTTTT | CAWSAWTGGTGELFF
TRBJ2-7 | TRBV5-6 | . | . | TGTGCCAGCAGCTTGGGGGGGCGGAACGAGCAGTACTTC | CASSLGGRNEQYF
TRBJ2-1 | TRBV4-1 | . | TRBD2 | TGCGCCAGCAGCCCCATAGCGGGGGGGCAGAGTGAGCAGTTCTTC | CASSPIAGGQSEQFF
TRBJ1-1 | TRBV9 | . | . | TGTGCCAGCAGCGTAGTGGACAGTCTCATGAACACTGAAGCTTTCTTT | CASSVVDSLMNTEAFF
TRBJ1-5 | TRBV7-9 | . | TRBD1 | TGTGCCAGCAGCCCCGGACAGGGGGCAAGCAATCAGCCCCAGCATTTT | CASSPGQGASNQPQHF
TRBJ1-6 | TRBV18 | few | TRBD1 | TGTGCCAGCTCACCCGACAGGGGTTCACCCCTCCACTTT | CASSPDRGSPLHF
TRBJ2-7 | TRBV4-3 | . | . | TGCGCCAGCAGCCAAGATAGTTCTAGCGCGCCATACGAGCAGTACTTC | CASSQDSSSAPYEQYF
TRBJ1-2 | TRBV9 | . | TRBD1 | TGTGCCAGCAGCGTAGAAACAGGGGGCAACTATGGCTACACCTTC | CASSVETGGNYGYTF
TRBJ2-2 | TRBV7-6 | . | TRBD1 | TGTGCCAGCAGCAGCGGACAGGGCGGCGCCGGGGAGCTGTTTTTT | CASSSGQGGAGELFF
TRBJ1-1 | TRBV4-3 | . | TRBD1 | TGCGCCAGCAGCCTGAGTGGGGACAGGGGCGAGGAAGCTTTCTTT | CASSLSGDRGEEAFF
TRBJ1-3 | TRBV6-5 | . | . | TGTGCCAGCAGTTACTCCTACTCTGGAAACACCATATATTTT | CASSYSYSGNTIYF
TRBJ2-5 | TRBV18 | . | TRBD2 | TGTGCCAGCTCACCTCAACGGACTAGACAAGAGACCCAGTACTTC | CASSPQRTRQETQYF
TRBJ2-7 | TRBV27 | . | . | TGTGCCAGCAGTTGGAACAGGGACAACGAGCAGTACTTC | CASSWNRDNEQYF
TRBJ1-5 | TRBV7-8 | . | TRBD1 | TGTGCCAGCAGCTCGCAGGGGGCGGCGAACATGGGCCAGCCCCAGCATTTT | CASSSQGAANMGQPQHF
TRBJ1-2 | TRBV7-9 | . | TRBD1 | TGTGCCAGCAGCTTAGGTTTCGGGACAGGGGGCAGAAGAGACTATGGCTACACCTTC | CASSLGFGTGGRRDYGYTF
TRBJ1-1 | TRBV5-1 | few | TRBD1 | TGCGCCAGCAGCTTCCCCCAAGGGACAGGGATCACTGAAGCTTTCTTT | CASSFPQGTGITEAFF
TRBJ1-5 | TRBV15 | once | . | TGTGCCACCAGCAGAGTCGGGCAGGGGCGATACCGATCATATAGCAATCAGCCCCAGCATTTT | CATSRVGQGRYRSYSNQPQHF
TRBJ2-1 | TRBV9 | . | TRBD2 | TGTGCCAGCAGCGTGACTAGCGGGGCGTGGAATGAGCAGTTCTTC | CASSVTSGAWNEQFF
TRBJ1-1 | TRBV28 | . | . | TGTGCCAGCAGAAGGGGGAACACTGAAGCTTTCTTT | CASRRGNTEAFF
TRBJ2-7 | TRBV18 | once | . | TGTGCCAGCTCACCACCAGGGGGGACAGATACCTACGAGCAGTACTTC | CASSPPGGTDTYEQYF
TRBJ1-1 | TRBV6-5 | few | . | TGTGCCAGCAGTTACTCGCCGGGGAATGAAGCTTTCTTT | CASSYSPGNEAFF
TRBJ2-3 | TRBV6-4 | . | TRBD2 | TGTGCCAGCAGTGAAGGCGGGGGGGCCACAGATACGCAGTATTTT | CASSEGGGATDTQYF
TRBJ1-1 | TRBV18 | . | . | TGTGCCAGCTCACCATATGGACAGCAGAACACTGAAGCTTTCTTT | CASSPYGQQNTEAFF